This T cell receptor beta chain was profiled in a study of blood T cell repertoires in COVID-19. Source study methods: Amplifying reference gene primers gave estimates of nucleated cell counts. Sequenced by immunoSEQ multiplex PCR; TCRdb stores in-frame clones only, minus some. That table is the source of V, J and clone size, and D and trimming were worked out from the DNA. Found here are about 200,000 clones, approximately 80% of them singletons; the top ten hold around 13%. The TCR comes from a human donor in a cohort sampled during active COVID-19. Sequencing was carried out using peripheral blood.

The CDR3 bases are TGTGCCAGCAGTGATTCGGGGGGAGATGGCTACACCTTC. This gives the protein CASSDSGGDGYTF. V gene TRBV2 combines with J gene TRBJ1-2, with a possible D match to TRBD1 (5 bases). The CDR3 is 13 amino acids. Trimming left V 3 bases short and J 6 bases short, with 11 bases between. Germline loops: CDR1 SNHLY, CDR2 FYNNEI.